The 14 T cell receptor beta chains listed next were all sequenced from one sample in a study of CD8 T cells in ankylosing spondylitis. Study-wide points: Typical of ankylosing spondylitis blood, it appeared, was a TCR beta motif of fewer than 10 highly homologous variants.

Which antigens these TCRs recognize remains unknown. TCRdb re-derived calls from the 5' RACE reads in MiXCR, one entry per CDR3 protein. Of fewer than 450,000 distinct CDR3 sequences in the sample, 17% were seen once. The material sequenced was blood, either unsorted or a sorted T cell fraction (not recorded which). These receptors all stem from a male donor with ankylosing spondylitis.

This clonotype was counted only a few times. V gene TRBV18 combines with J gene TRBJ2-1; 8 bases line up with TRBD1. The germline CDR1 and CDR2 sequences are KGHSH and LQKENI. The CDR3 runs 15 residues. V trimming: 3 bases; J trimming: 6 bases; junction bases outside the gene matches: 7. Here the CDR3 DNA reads TGTGCCAGCTCACCCCGGACAGGGCTGGGCAATGAGCAGTTCTTC. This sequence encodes CASSPRTGLGNEQFF.

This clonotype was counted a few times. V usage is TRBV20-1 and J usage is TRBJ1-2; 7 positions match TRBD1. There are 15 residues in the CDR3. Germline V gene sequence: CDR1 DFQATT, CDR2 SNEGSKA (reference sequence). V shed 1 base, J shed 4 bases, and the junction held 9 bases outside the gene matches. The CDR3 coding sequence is TGCAGTGCTAGAGCCCAAGCCGGGACAGCCTATGGCTACACCTTC. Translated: CSARAQAGTAYGYTF.

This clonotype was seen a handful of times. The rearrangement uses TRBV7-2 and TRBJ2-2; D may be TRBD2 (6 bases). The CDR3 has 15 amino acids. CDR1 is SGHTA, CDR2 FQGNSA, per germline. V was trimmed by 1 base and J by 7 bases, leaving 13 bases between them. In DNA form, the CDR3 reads TGTGCCAGCAGCTTAGTCCCGGGAGTGGGCGGGGAGCTGTTTTTT. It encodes CASSLVPGVGGELFF. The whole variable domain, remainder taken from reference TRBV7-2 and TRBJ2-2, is GAGVSQSPSNKVTEKGKDVELRCDPISGHTALYWYRQSLGQGLEFLIYFQGNSAPDKSGLPSDRFSAERTGGSVSTLTIQRTQQEDSAVYLCASSLVPGVGGELFFGEGSRLTVL.

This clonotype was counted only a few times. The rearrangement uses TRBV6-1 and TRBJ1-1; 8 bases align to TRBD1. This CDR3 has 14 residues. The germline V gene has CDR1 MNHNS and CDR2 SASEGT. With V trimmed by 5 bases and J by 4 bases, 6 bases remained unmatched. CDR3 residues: CASSRGQGGTEAFF. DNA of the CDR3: TGTGCCAGCAGTCGCGGACAGGGAGGCACTGAAGCTTTCTTT.

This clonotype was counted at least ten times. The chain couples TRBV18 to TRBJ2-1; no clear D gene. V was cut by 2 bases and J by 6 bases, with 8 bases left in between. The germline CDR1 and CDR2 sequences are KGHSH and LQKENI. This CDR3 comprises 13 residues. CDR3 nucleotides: TGTGCCAGCTCACCAAGGACCGTCAATGAGCAGTTCTTC. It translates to CASSPRTVNEQFF. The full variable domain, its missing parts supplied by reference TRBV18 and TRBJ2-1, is NAGVMQNPRHLVRRRGQEARLRCSPMKGHSHVYWYRQLPEEGLKFMVYLQKENIIDESGMPKERFSAEFPKEGPSILRIQQVVRGDSAAYFCASSPRTVNEQFFGPGTRLTVL.

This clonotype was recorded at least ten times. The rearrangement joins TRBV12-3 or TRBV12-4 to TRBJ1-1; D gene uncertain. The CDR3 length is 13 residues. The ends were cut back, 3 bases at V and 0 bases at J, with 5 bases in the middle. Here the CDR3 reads CASSFGLNTEAFF. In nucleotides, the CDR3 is TGTGCCAGCAGTTTCGGGCTGAACACTGAAGCTTTCTTT.

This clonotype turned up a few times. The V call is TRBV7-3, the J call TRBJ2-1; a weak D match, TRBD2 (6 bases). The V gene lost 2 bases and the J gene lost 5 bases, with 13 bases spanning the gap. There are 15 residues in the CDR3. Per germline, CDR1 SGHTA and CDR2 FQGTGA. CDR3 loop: CASSLGGAGNNEQFF. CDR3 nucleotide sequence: TGTGCCAGCAGCTTAGGAGGTGCGGGGAACAATGAGCAGTTCTTC.

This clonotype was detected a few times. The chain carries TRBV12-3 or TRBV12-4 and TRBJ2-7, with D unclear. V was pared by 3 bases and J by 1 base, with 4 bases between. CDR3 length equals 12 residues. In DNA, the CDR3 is TGTGCCAGCAGTTTCTTTTCCTACGAGCAGTACTTC. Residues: CASSFFSYEQYF.

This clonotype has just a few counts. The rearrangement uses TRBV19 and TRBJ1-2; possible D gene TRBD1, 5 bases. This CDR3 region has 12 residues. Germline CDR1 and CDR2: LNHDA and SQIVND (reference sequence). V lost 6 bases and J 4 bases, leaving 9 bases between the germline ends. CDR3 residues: CASRGDGYGYTF. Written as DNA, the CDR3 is TGTGCCAGTAGGGGGGACGGCTATGGCTACACCTTC.

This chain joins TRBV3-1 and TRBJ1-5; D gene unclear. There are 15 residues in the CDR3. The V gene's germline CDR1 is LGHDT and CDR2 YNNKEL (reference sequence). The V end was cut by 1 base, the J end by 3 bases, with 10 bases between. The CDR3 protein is CASSQGWSSNQPQHF. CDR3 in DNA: TGTGCCAGCAGCCAAGGATGGAGCTCCAATCAGCCCCAGCATTTT.

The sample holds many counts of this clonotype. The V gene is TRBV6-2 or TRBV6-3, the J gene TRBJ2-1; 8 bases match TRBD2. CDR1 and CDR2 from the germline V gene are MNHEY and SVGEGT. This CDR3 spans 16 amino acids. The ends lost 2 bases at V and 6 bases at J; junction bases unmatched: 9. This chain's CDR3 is CASSYPTAGVRNEQFF. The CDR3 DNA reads TGTGCCAGCAGTTACCCCACAGCGGGAGTTCGCAATGAGCAGTTCTTC.

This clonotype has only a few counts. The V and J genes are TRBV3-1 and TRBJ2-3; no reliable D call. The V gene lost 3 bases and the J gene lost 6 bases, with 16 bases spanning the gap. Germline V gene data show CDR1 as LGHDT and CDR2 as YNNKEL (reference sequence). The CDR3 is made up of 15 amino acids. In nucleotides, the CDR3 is TGTGCCAGCAGCCACATGGACGGTGGGCCGGATACGCAGTATTTT. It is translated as CASSHMDGGPDTQYF.

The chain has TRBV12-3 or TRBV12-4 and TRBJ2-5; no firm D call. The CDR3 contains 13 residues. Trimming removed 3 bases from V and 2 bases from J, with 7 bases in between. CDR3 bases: TGTGCCAGCAGTTTGCCAGCGCAAGAGACCCAGTACTTC. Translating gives CASSLPAQETQYF.

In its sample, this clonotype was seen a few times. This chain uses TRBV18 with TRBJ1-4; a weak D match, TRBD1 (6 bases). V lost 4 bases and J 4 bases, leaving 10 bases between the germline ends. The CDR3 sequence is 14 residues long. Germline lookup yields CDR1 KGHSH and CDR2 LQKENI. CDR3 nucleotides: TGTGCCAGCTCACAAAGGACAGATAATGAAAAACTGTTTTTT. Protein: CASSQRTDNEKLFF.